The 32 T cell receptor beta chains presented below share a single source sample, sequenced in a study of CXCR3-negative and CXCR3-positive naive CD8 T cells. Libraries were UMI-labeled 5' RACE TRB cDNA. TCRdb re-called the 5' RACE reads; every CDR3 protein appears as one record, without DNA. Its table lists 70,000 to 95,000 distinct CDR3 sequences. Sequencing was performed on naive CXCR3- CD8+ T cells from blood. Subset in this sample: CD45RO-CCR7+CD27+CD95- naive CD8+ T cells lacking CXCR3 (TNR3-). These TCRs come from a human donor in good health. Some clones in this sample may be carry-over from other donors' samples.

This sequence joins TRBV4-2 and TRBJ2-1; no DNA is available, so the TRBD1 call from TCRdb remains unchecked. The CDR3 consists of 16 residues. Per germline, CDR1 LGHNA and CDR2 YNFKEQ. CDR3 amino acids: CASTTGAYAGSDEQFF.

V is TRBV21-1 and J is TRBJ2-1. TRBV21-1 is flagged as a pseudogene. The CDR3 has 11 amino acids. CDR3 in amino acids: CASRSRNEQFF.

The genes are TRBV7-9 and TRBJ2-7; no DNA is available, so the TRBD1 call from TCRdb remains unchecked. CDR3 length: 15 amino acids. Germline V gives CDR1 SEHNR, CDR2 FQNEAQ (reference sequence). The CDR3 sequence is CASSPPGTGIIEQYF. Supplemented by reference TRBV7-9 and TRBJ2-7, the full variable domain reads DTGVSQNPRHKITKRGQNVTFRCDPISEHNRLYWYRQTLGQGPEFLTYFQNEAQLEKSRLLSDRFSAERPKGSFSTLEIQRTEQGDSAMYLCASSPPGTGIIEQYFGPGTRLTVT.

The chain carries TRBV6-2 or TRBV6-3 and TRBJ1-4; TCRdb's D call, TRBD1, is unchecked because there is no DNA. The CDR3 is 14 residues long. Per germline, CDR1 MNHEY and CDR2 SVGEGT. CDR3 loop: CASSYTLPGQPLFF.

The V call is TRBV7-9, the J call TRBJ2-5. This CDR3 comprises 13 residues. Germline V gives CDR1 SEHNR, CDR2 FQNEAQ (reference sequence). The CDR3 sequence is CASSSGFQETQYF. The variable domain in full, completed from reference TRBV7-9 and TRBJ2-5, reads DTGVSQNPRHKITKRGQNVTFRCDPISEHNRLYWYRQTLGQGPEFLTYFQNEAQLEKSRLLSDRFSAERPKGSFSTLEIQRTEQGDSAMYLCASSSGFQETQYFGPGTRLLVL.

The chain has TRBV11-2 and TRBJ2-7. Germline V CDR1 and CDR2: SGHAT, FQNNGV. The CDR3 has 14 amino acids. The CDR3 sequence is CASSFKASSYEQYF. Full variable domain (outside the CDR3, taken from reference TRBV11-2 and TRBJ2-7): EAGVAQSPRYKIIEKRQSVAFWCNPISGHATLYWYQQILGQGPKLLIQFQNNGVVDDSQLPKDRFSAERLKGVDSTLKIQPAKLEDSAVYLCASSFKASSYEQYFGPGTRLTVT.

The chain is built from TRBV4-1 and TRBJ1-1; with no DNA, the TCRdb D assignment of TRBD1 cannot be verified. This CDR3 region has 15 residues. Germline-derived CDR1 and CDR2 are MGHRA and YSYEKL. CDR3 protein: CASSFRTGLNTEAFF.

The V and J genes are TRBV29-1 and TRBJ1-1; checking the TCRdb D call of TRBD1 is not possible without DNA. Germline V lookup: CDR1 SQVTM, CDR2 ANQGSEA. This CDR3 region has 14 residues. This chain's CDR3 is CSVWTPPESTEAFF.

The chain links TRBV6-6 to TRBJ1-5; TCRdb's D call, TRBD1, is unchecked because there is no DNA. Germline loops: CDR1 MNHNY, CDR2 SVGAGI (reference sequence). This CDR3 has 16 residues. CDR3 protein: CASSYPGQGPSQPQHF.

V gene TRBV29-1 combines with J gene TRBJ1-1. Germline V gene lookup returns CDR1 SQVTM and CDR2 ANQGSEA. CDR3 length: 12 residues. The CDR3 here is CSVVGEAAEAFF.

This chain uses TRBV7-2 with TRBJ2-3; TCRdb gives TRBD1 as the D gene, but with no DNA this cannot be confirmed. Germline V CDR1 and CDR2: SGHTA, FQGNSA. The CDR3 totals 16 residues. The CDR3 protein is CASSLVPGISTDKQYF. The full variable domain, in which reference TRBV7-2 and TRBJ2-3 provide the parts outside the CDR3, is GAGVSQSPSNKVTEKGKDVELRCDPISGHTALYWYRQSLGQGLEFLIYFQGNSAPDKSGLPSDRFSAERTGGSVSTLTIQRTQQEDSAVYLCASSLVPGISTDKQYFGPGTRLTVL.

The rearrangement joins TRBV29-1 to TRBJ1-3. The CDR3 extends over 13 amino acids. CDR1 and CDR2 (germline): SQVTM, ANQGSEA. The CDR3 reads CSVDVGSGNTIYF. Full variable domain (remainder filled in from reference TRBV29-1 and TRBJ1-3): SAVISQKPSRDICQRGTSLTIQCQVDSQVTMMFWYRQQPGQSLTLIATANQGSEATYESGFVIDKFPISRPNLTFSTLTVSNMSPEDSSIYLCSVDVGSGNTIYFGEGSWLTVV.

V and J are TRBV5-6 and TRBJ2-1; TCRdb's D call of TRBD1 is untestable without DNA. Germline V gene data show CDR1 as SGHDT and CDR2 as YYEEEE. The CDR3 has 16 amino acids. CDR3 in amino acids: CASTGPLSGGYNEQFF.

The chain employs TRBV10-3 and TRBJ2-3; no DNA is available, so the TRBD1 call from TCRdb remains unchecked. This CDR3 spans 15 amino acids. The germline V gene encodes CDR1 ENHRY and CDR2 SYGVKD. The CDR3: CAISESGGDGDTQYF.

The chain employs TRBV5-1 and TRBJ1-5. CDR1 and CDR2 (germline): SGHRS, YFSETQ. This CDR3 has 16 residues. The CDR3 reads CASSLDGPVGRQPQHF.

V and J are TRBV15 and TRBJ2-3; the D call of TRBD1 rests on TCRdb alone, since no DNA is present to check it. The CDR3 is 17 residues long. The germline gives CDR1 LNHNV, CDR2 YYDKDF (reference sequence). CDR3 residues: CATSRDLGHTSTDTQYF.

V gene TRBV6-6 combines with J gene TRBJ2-2; there is no DNA to check the TCRdb D call of TRBD1. Germline V lookup: CDR1 MNHNY, CDR2 SVGAGI (reference sequence). The CDR3 length is 13 residues. This CDR3 is CASSPSEGRELFF.

The gene calls are TRBV6-5 and TRBJ2-3; TCRdb outputs TRBD2, but without DNA this stays unchecked. Germline V gives CDR1 MNHEY, CDR2 SVGAGI. The CDR3 extends over 15 amino acids. The CDR3: CASNNREGLGDTQYF.

The genes are TRBV29-1 and TRBJ2-7; TCRdb proposes TRBD1, but this gene call is untestable without DNA. This CDR3 is built from 15 residues. From germline, CDR1 is SQVTM and CDR2 ANQGSEA. CDR3 sequence: CSVEEGQGNFDEQYF.

This chain joins TRBV2 and TRBJ2-2. The CDR3 extends over 14 amino acids. Germline CDR1 reads SNHLY; CDR2 reads FYNNEI. The CDR3 here is CASSEGFNTGELFF.

The chain employs TRBV7-2 and TRBJ1-6. This CDR3 comprises 12 residues. CDR1 and CDR2 from the germline V gene are SGHTA and FQGNSA. The CDR3 is CASSLNNSPLHF.

The chain joins TRBV28 to TRBJ2-1; the D call from TCRdb, TRBD1, cannot be confirmed without DNA. There are 13 residues in the CDR3. Germline V gene data show CDR1 as MDHEN and CDR2 as SYDVKM. The CDR3 sequence is CASSFKPGGEQFF.

The V call is TRBV7-9, the J call TRBJ2-1; as DNA is missing, the TRBD1 call by TCRdb cannot be tested. There are 16 residues in the CDR3. The germline V gene has CDR1 SEHNR and CDR2 FQNEAQ (reference sequence). CDR3 protein: CASSPDRIQRFNEQFF.

This chain joins TRBV28 and TRBJ2-7; TCRdb calls TRBD1, which cannot be checked without DNA. Germline CDR1 and CDR2: MDHEN and SYDVKM. The CDR3 is 11 amino acids. Here the CDR3 reads CASRTGREQYF.

J is TRBJ2-1 and V is TRBV7-9; TCRdb's assignment of TRBD1 cannot be checked, as there is no DNA. Per the germline V gene, CDR1 is SEHNR and CDR2 is FQNEAQ (reference sequence). The CDR3 loop spans 19 amino acids. This CDR3 reads CASSLVHMSGTGFYNEQFF.

The V gene is TRBV6-9, the J gene TRBJ2-1; no DNA is available, so the TRBD2 call from TCRdb remains unchecked. Germline CDR1 reads MNHGY; CDR2 reads SVAAGI. CDR3 length: 16 residues. The CDR3 spells CASSPSGGSSYNEQFF.

The J gene is TRBJ2-5, the V gene TRBV9; no DNA is available, so the TRBD2 call from TCRdb remains unchecked. The CDR3 runs to 15 residues. Germline loops: CDR1 SGDLS, CDR2 YYNGEE. CDR3 region: CASSVSGSDQETQYF.

The chain uses TRBV20-1 and TRBJ1-2; TCRdb names TRBD1, which stays unverified in the absence of DNA. CDR3 size: 15 residues. Germline lookup yields CDR1 DFQATT and CDR2 SNEGSKA (reference sequence). The CDR3 spells CSARPPGGGLDGYTF.

The chain has TRBV6-4 and TRBJ2-1; lacking DNA, the TRBD1 call made by TCRdb goes unchecked. Germline values: CDR1 MRHNA, CDR2 SNTAGT. The CDR3 sequence is 15 residues long. The CDR3 spells CASSDVGGGGNEQFF.

The chain carries TRBV3-1 and TRBJ2-2; TCRdb's assignment of TRBD2 cannot be checked, as there is no DNA. Germline V CDR1 and CDR2: LGHDT, YNNKEL (reference sequence). The CDR3 covers 16 residues. This CDR3 reads CASRGVGTLNTGELFF.

V is TRBV29-1 and J is TRBJ2-3; TCRdb reports TRBD1, a call that lacks DNA to check it against. The CDR3 loop spans 13 amino acids. Germline CDR1 and CDR2: SQVTM and ANQGSEA. The CDR3 reads CSVRTGITDTQYF.

The chain combines TRBV21-1 with TRBJ1-2; TCRdb's D call of TRBD1 is untestable without DNA. TRBV21-1 is a recognized pseudogene. The CDR3 sequence is 15 residues long. CDR3: CASSKGGTEGYGYTF.